One and the same sample provided the 16 T cell receptor beta chains below, sequenced in a study of blood T cell repertoires in COVID-19. The method was immunoSEQ multiplex PCR; TCRdb's version includes in-frame clones alone and lacks a portion of them. The sample consists of under 200,000 clones, approximately 92% of them appearing once. Material for sequencing was peripheral blood. These receptor sequences come from a man aged 50-59 years with acute or convalescent COVID-19.

The chain has TRBV6-2 or TRBV6-3 and TRBJ2-1; the match to TRBD2 covers 7 bases. The ends lost 6 bases at V and 3 bases at J; junction bases unmatched: 8. Germline assignment: CDR1 MNHEY and CDR2 SVGEGT. The CDR3 covers 15 residues. The CDR3 bases are TGTGCCAGCAGCCGGACTAGTCCTAACTACAATGAGCAGTTCTTC. It encodes CASSRTSPNYNEQFF.

The rearrangement uses TRBV5-8 and TRBJ2-7, with no clear D. The CDR3 is made up of 12 amino acids. CDR1 and CDR2 from the germline V gene are SGHTS and YDEGEE. The ends were cut back, 0 bases at V and 7 bases at J, with 8 bases in the middle. The CDR3: CASSLDSAEQYF. CDR3 bases: TGTGCCAGCAGCTTGGACAGTGCGGAGCAGTACTTC.

V is TRBV7-8 and J is TRBJ1-5, with TRBD1 as a possible D gene (6 bases). Trimming shortened V by 7 bases and J by 0 bases, and 16 bases separated the two germline ends. Germline V gene sequence: CDR1 SGHVS, CDR2 FQNEAQ. The CDR3 is 16 residues long. The chain's CDR3 is CASTLEQGYSNQPQHF. The CDR3 DNA reads as TGTGCCAGCACCTTGGAACAGGGATATAGCAATCAGCCCCAGCATTTT.

The chain is built from TRBV7-2 and TRBJ1-5; D gene ambiguous. The V gene lost 1 base and the J gene lost 3 bases, with 4 bases spanning the gap. Germline loops: CDR1 SGHTA, CDR2 FQGNSA. This CDR3 contains 13 residues. This chain's CDR3 is CASSLVYNQPQHF. Here the CDR3 DNA reads TGTGCCAGCAGCTTAGTATACAATCAGCCCCAGCATTTT.

This chain uses TRBV24-1 with TRBJ2-1, with 9 bases matching TRBD2. The CDR3 is made up of 17 amino acids. Germline-derived CDR1 and CDR2 are KGHDR and SFDVKD. With 2 bases clipped from V and 4 bases from J, the junction kept 8 bases outside the gene matches. The CDR3 loop reads CATSDSSGLAIYNEQFF. DNA of the CDR3: TGTGCCACCAGTGATTCCTCGGGACTAGCCATATACAATGAGCAGTTCTTC.

The rearrangement uses TRBV12-3 or TRBV12-4 and TRBJ1-2; D is uncertain. The V end was cut by 3 bases, the J end by 13 bases, with 15 bases between. CDR3 length: 12 amino acids. Here the CDR3 DNA reads TGTGCCAGCAGTTTCCCCTCGGGAGGGCGCACCTTC. Amino acids: CASSFPSGGRTF.

The J gene is TRBJ2-2, the V gene TRBV6-4, with 9 bases fitting TRBD1. Per germline, CDR1 MRHNA and CDR2 SNTAGT. V was pared by 6 bases and J by 3 bases, with 2 bases of the junction left unmatched. The CDR3 has 14 residues. The CDR3 reads CASRRQGDTGELFF. The CDR3 DNA reads as TGTGCCAGCAGACGACAGGGGGACACCGGGGAGCTGTTTTTT.

V usage is TRBV4-1 and J usage is TRBJ1-3; 7 bases map to TRBD1. V was pared by 4 bases and J by 2 bases, with 8 bases of the junction left unmatched. CDR1 is MGHRA and CDR2 is YSYEKL in the germline V gene. The CDR3 spans 16 residues. The CDR3 region has the DNA TGCGCCAGCAGCCGGAATACAGGGGATGCTGGAAACACCATATATTTT. This gives the protein CASSRNTGDAGNTIYF.

The chain joins TRBV18 to TRBJ1-1, with 8 bases that match TRBD1. Germline lookup yields CDR1 KGHSH and CDR2 LQKENI. With 4 bases clipped from V and 4 bases from J, the junction kept 11 bases outside the gene matches. The CDR3 length is 16 residues. CDR3 residues: CASSLDLDRVSTEAFF. In nucleotides, the CDR3 is TGTGCCAGCTCACTAGACTTGGACAGGGTTAGCACTGAAGCTTTCTTT. Variable domain in full (rest from reference TRBV18 and TRBJ1-1): NAGVMQNPRHLVRRRGQEARLRCSPMKGHSHVYWYRQLPEEGLKFMVYLQKENIIDESGMPKERFSAEFPKEGPSILRIQQVVRGDSAAYFCASSLDLDRVSTEAFFGQGTRLTVV.

The CDR3 region is CASSPRAGYNEQFF. In DNA, the CDR3 is TGTGCCAGTAGCCCCCGTGCGGGATACAATGAGCAGTTCTTC. The chain has TRBV19 and TRBJ2-1, with D tentatively TRBD2 (6 bases). Germline assignment: CDR1 LNHDA and CDR2 SQIVND (reference sequence). The V end was cut by 6 bases, the J end by 4 bases, with 13 bases between. There are 14 residues in the CDR3.

The chain links TRBV15 to TRBJ2-5; TRBD2 matches at 10 bases. J gave up 4 bases and V 4 bases, and 9 bases lay outside the gene matches. Germline V lookup: CDR1 LNHNV, CDR2 YYDKDF (reference sequence). The CDR3 spans 16 residues. CDR3 region: CATSNPLAGVRETQYF. CDR3 in DNA: TGTGCCACCAGCAACCCCCTAGCGGGAGTGCGAGAGACCCAGTACTTC.

CDR3 DNA: TGTGCCAGCAGCTTGAGGGACAGGGTTCTAGAGACCCAGTACTTC. This codes for CASSLRDRVLETQYF. The rearrangement uses TRBV5-5 and TRBJ2-5; 9 bases agree with TRBD1. The trim removed 1 base at V and 4 bases at J, leaving 5 bases unmatched. Looked up from germline, CDR1 is SGHKS and CDR2 is YYEKEE (reference sequence). The CDR3 contains 15 residues.

The chain couples TRBV28 to TRBJ1-1, with unresolved D. Germline V gene data show CDR1 as MDHEN and CDR2 as SYDVKM. The CDR3 runs 13 residues. With 5 bases removed from V and 4 bases from J, the gap between germline ends came to 11 bases. This CDR3 is CASSPGRATEAFF. CDR3 in DNA: TGTGCCAGCAGTCCCGGGCGGGCCACTGAAGCTTTCTTT.

V usage is TRBV4-3 and J usage is TRBJ1-4; D is possibly TRBD1 (5 bases). CDR1 LGHNA and CDR2 YSLEER come from the germline V gene. V was clipped by 1 base and J by 2 bases, with 17 bases between them. The CDR3 has 18 residues. CDR3 coding DNA: TGCGCCAGCAGCCAAGCAATCGGGGGTATGAGGACTAATGAAAAACTGTTTTTT. As protein: CASSQAIGGMRTNEKLFF.

The chain employs TRBV5-8 and TRBJ1-5; tentative D call: TRBD1 (6 bases). The V end lost 5 bases, the J end lost 4 bases, and 13 bases lay between the germline ends. CDR1 and CDR2 from the germline V gene are SGHTS and YDEGEE. The CDR3 length is 14 residues. CDR3 protein: CASSYHGQNQPQHF. The CDR3, as DNA: TGTGCCAGCAGTTACCACGGACAGAATCAGCCCCAGCATTTT.

This sequence joins TRBV7-8 and TRBJ2-3; 10 bases align to TRBD2. Germline-derived CDR1 and CDR2 are SGHVS and FQNEAQ. Unmatched junction bases numbered 10, after V lost 1 base and J lost 6 bases. The CDR3 is 17 residues long. Here the CDR3 reads CASSLEAASGSLDTQYF. The CDR3 region has the DNA TGTGCCAGCAGCTTAGAGGCGGCTAGCGGGAGTCTGGATACGCAGTATTTT.